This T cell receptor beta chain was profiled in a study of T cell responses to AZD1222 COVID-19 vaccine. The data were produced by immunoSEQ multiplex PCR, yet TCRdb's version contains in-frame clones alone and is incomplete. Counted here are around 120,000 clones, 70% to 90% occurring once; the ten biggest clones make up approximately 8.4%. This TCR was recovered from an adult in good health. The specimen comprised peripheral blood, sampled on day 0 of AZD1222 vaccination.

The CDR3 sequence is CASSGEYTRYF. CDR3 nucleotides: TGTGCCAGCAGTGGCGAGTATACGCGTTATTTT. The V call is TRBV2, the J call TRBJ2-3; D not resolved. The CDR3 extends over 11 amino acids. V lost 4 bases and J 15 bases, leaving 14 bases between the germline ends. Germline V gene lookup returns CDR1 SNHLY and CDR2 FYNNEI.